The 11 T cell receptor beta chains below all came from one sample that was sequenced in a study of regulatory T cells in long-lasting Graves disease. To make TCR beta libraries, researchers used iRepertoire HTBI primers and Arm-PCR of CDR3 regions. TCRdb analysed the multiplex PCR reads with MiXCR anew, one entry per CDR3 protein. The table lists about 400,000 distinct CDR3 sequences, 20% of them singletons. Time point reported: persistent/refractory GD, antithyroid drugs over 5 years with positive TRAb. RNA extracted from PBMCs served as the sequencing template. Sequenced here: peripheral blood mononuclear cells (PBMCs), sampled when the disease was refractory, from a patient treated with antithyroid drugs. The receptors shown here come from a female donor with Graves disease.

This clonotype was seen a handful of times. At one end the junction does not follow the germline gene, possibly because of a read error. The V call is TRBV7-2, the J call TRBJ1-6, with 7 bases lining up with TRBD1. The CDR3 is 15 amino acids. Per the germline V gene, CDR1 is SGHTA and CDR2 is FQGNSA. As DNA, the CDR3 is TGTGCCAGCAGCTTGGAGACAGGGTTGGGTTCACCCCCCCACTTT. Translating it yields CASSLETGLGSPPHF.

The V gene is TRBV29-1, the J gene TRBJ2-1; 10 bases match TRBD2. V was clipped by 3 bases and J by 8 bases; unmatched bases: 7. This CDR3 is built from 14 residues. CDR1 is SQVTM and CDR2 is ANQGSEA in the germline V gene. The CDR3 DNA reads as TGCAGCGTTGATCCAGCGGGAGGGCTTGATGAGCAGTTCTTC. Translating gives CSVDPAGGLDEQFF.

V and J are TRBV5-6 and TRBJ2-7, with 9 bases matching TRBD1. Germline V gene lookup returns CDR1 SGHDT and CDR2 YYEEEE. CDR3 length: 13 amino acids. The ends lost 1 base at V and 13 bases at J; junction bases unmatched: 9. CDR3 amino acids: CASSLYGTGYSYF. The CDR3 region has the DNA TGTGCCAGCAGCTTGTATGGGACAGGGTATTCCTACTTC.

Ten or more counts support this clonotype. The chain links TRBV2 to TRBJ2-7; 13 bases line up with TRBD2. The CDR3 spans 15 residues. Germline V gene data show CDR1 as SNHLY and CDR2 as FYNNEI. With V trimmed by 6 bases and J by 5 bases, 7 bases remained unmatched. CDR3 DNA: TGTGCCAGCAGGAGGGGGACTAGCGGGATTAACGAGCAGTACTTC. Translating it yields CASRRGTSGINEQYF.

The table lists this clonotype with many counts. The chain uses TRBV6-5 and TRBJ1-1, with a possible D match to TRBD1 (5 bases). V lost 0 bases, J lost 1 base, and 12 bases lay in between. Looked up from germline, CDR1 is MNHEY and CDR2 is SVGAGI. This CDR3 spans 16 amino acids. CDR3 coding DNA: TGTGCCAGCAGTTACTCTTTTCGGGGCGCGAACACTGAAGCTTTCTTT. It is translated as CASSYSFRGANTEAFF.

This clonotype was recorded a few times. CDR3 loop: CSARAWYSPTSQETQYF. The CDR3 DNA is TGCAGTGCTAGAGCATGGTATAGCCCAACCTCACAAGAGACCCAGTACTTC. The chain uses TRBV20-1 and TRBJ2-5; D unclear. CDR3 length: 17 amino acids. With 1 base removed from V and 2 bases from J, the gap between germline ends came to 20 bases. The germline V gene encodes CDR1 DFQATT and CDR2 SNEGSKA (reference sequence).

This clonotype has only a few counts. This clone may be a read error of a much larger clone one base away. This chain uses TRBV7-2 with TRBJ2-5, with D uncertain. The CDR3 covers 11 residues. Germline CDR1 and CDR2: SGHTA and FQGNSA. Trimming left V 6 bases short and J 7 bases short, with 9 bases between. CDR3: CASRLEGTQYF. The CDR3 bases are TGTGCCAGCAGGCTCGAAGGGACCCAGTACTTC.

The sample holds many counts of this clonotype. The CDR3 is CASSFGTSQPQHF. The CDR3, as DNA: TGTGCCAGCAGTTTTGGGACGTCTCAGCCCCAGCATTTT. The chain has TRBV27 and TRBJ1-5, with D possibly TRBD1 on 5 matching bases. The germline V gene encodes CDR1 MNHEY and CDR2 SMNVEV (reference sequence). Trimming stripped 3 bases from V and 6 bases from J, with 9 bases between. The length of the CDR3 is 13 residues.

The chain employs TRBV5-6 and TRBJ2-7; D unclear. The V gene lost 2 bases and the J gene lost 4 bases, with 10 bases spanning the gap. In germline, CDR1 is SGHDT, CDR2 YYEEEE. CDR3 size: 13 residues. The CDR3 sequence: CASSFLKGYEQYF. The CDR3 region has the DNA TGTGCCAGCAGCTTCTTGAAAGGGTACGAGCAGTACTTC.

This clonotype was detected ten times or more. The V gene is TRBV20-1, the J gene TRBJ2-7; possibly TRBD1 for D (7 bases). The V end lost 3 bases, the J end lost 7 bases, and 13 bases lay between the germline ends. Per germline, CDR1 DFQATT and CDR2 SNEGSKA (reference sequence). This CDR3 spans 12 amino acids. CDR3 nucleotide sequence: TGCAGTGCTAGTCACAGGGGAGGAGAGCAGTACTTC. It encodes CSASHRGGEQYF.

This chain joins TRBV20-1 and TRBJ1-4; a weak D match, TRBD1 (6 bases). Germline V gene lookup returns CDR1 DFQATT and CDR2 SNEGSKA (reference sequence). The V end lost 0 bases, the J end lost 6 bases, and 14 bases lay between the germline ends. This CDR3 is 15 amino acids long. CDR3: CSARDRAKGDEKLFF. The CDR3 region has the DNA TGCAGTGCTAGAGATCGGGCCAAGGGGGATGAAAAACTGTTTTTT.